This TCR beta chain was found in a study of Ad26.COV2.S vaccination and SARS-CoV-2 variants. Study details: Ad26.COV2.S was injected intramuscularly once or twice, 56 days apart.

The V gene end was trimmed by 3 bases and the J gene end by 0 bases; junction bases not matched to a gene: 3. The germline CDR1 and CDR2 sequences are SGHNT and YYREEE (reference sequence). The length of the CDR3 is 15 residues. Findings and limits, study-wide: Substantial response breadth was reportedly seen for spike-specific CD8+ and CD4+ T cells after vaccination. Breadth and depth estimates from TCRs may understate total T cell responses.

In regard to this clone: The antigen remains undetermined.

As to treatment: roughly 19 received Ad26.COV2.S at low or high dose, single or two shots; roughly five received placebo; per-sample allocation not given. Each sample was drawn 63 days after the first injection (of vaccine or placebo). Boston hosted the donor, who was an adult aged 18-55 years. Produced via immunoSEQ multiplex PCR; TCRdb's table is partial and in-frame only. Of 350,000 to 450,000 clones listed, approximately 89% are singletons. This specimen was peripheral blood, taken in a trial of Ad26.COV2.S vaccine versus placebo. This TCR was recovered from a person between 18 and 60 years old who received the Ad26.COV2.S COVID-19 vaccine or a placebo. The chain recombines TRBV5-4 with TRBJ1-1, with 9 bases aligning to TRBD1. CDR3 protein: CASSWGDRVNTEAFF. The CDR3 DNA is TGTGCCAGCAGCTGGGGGGACAGGGTGAACACTGAAGCTTTCTTT.